The rows below give T cell receptor beta chains drawn from one sample of a study of CD8 T cells in Susac syndrome. TCRdb called the immunoSEQ multiplex PCR reads again in MiXCR, with one record for every CDR3 protein. This table has around 220,000 distinct CDR3 sequences, about 90% appearing once. Sequencing was performed on CD8+ T cells from PBMCs. All receptors come from a human donor with multiple sclerosis. CDR3s include the opening cysteine and the closing phenylalanine or tryptophan. A D gene is named only where the DNA matches it firmly. The size field is filled for only some rows; it gives once, few, many or a size class.

TRBV6-1	TRBJ2-3	-	TRBD2	TGTGCCAGCAGTGAGACTAGCGGGAGGGCCCTAGATACGCAGTATTTT	CASSETSGRALDTQYF
TRBV6-6	TRBJ1-5	-	-	TGTGCCAGCAGGCCTCAGGGGTTTGGCAATCAGCCCCAGCATTTT	CASRPQGFGNQPQHF
TRBV19	TRBJ1-1	once	TRBD1	TGTGCCAGTAGTATCAACAGGGGCCTCCTTCGTGAAGCTTTCTTT	CASSINRGLLREAFF
TRBV30	TRBJ2-1	-	-	TGTGCCTGGAGTGTAAGTAATGAGCAGTTCTTC	CAWSVSNEQFF
TRBV5-1	TRBJ2-5	-	TRBD2	TGCGCCAGCAGCCTTCAGCGGGGTTCCCAAGAGACCCAGTACTTC	CASSLQRGSQETQYF
TRBV6-1	TRBJ1-1	once	-	TGTGCCAGCAGTAGGGGACCGGTGAACACTGAAGCTTTCTTT	CASSRGPVNTEAFF
TRBV19	TRBJ2-7	once	TRBD1	TGTGCCAGTAGCTCCGGGACAGGGGTTTCCGAGCAGTACTTC	CASSSGTGVSEQYF
TRBV6-2/TRBV6-3	TRBJ1-2	-	-	TGTGCCAGCAGCTCCAAGGGTGCCCCGATGTATGGCTACACCTTC	CASSSKGAPMYGYTF
TRBV4-1	TRBJ2-7	-	-	TGCGCCAGCAGCCAAGAGGGCTGGGGCGGTCTCCGGGAGCAGTACTTC	CASSQEGWGGLREQYF
TRBV3-1	TRBJ2-7	-	-	TGTGCCAGCAGCCAACCGGCGAGCGGAGGGTCCGTGGCCCACGAGCAGTACTTC	CASSQPASGGSVAHEQYF
TRBV20-1	TRBJ2-7	-	TRBD2	TGCAGTGCTAGCACACTAGCGGGAGAATTATACGAGCAGTACTTC	CSASTLAGELYEQYF
TRBV9	TRBJ2-7	-	TRBD2	TGTGCCAGCAGCGCTCTCAGGGAGGGGACCTACGAGCAGTACTTC	CASSALREGTYEQYF
TRBV4-1	TRBJ2-7	-	TRBD2	TGCGCCAGCAGCCAAGAAGCGGGGTACGGCTTCTACGAGCAGTACTTC	CASSQEAGYGFYEQYF
TRBV5-6	TRBJ1-4	-	-	TGTGCCAGCAGCTTGGCCTGGCAGGGGCCGCCTAAACTGTTTTTT	CASSLAWQGPPKLFF
TRBV11-3	TRBJ2-7	-	-	TGTGCCAGCAGCTTAGGTGACAGCGAGCAGTACTTC	CASSLGDSEQYF
TRBV4-2	TRBJ2-7	-	TRBD2	TGTGCCAGCAGCCAAGTAAGCGCCCCCGGACTAGCGGGAGACCACGAGCAGTACTTC	CASSQVSAPGLAGDHEQYF
TRBV19	TRBJ2-7	-	-	TGTGCCAGTAGTATCGATGGGGGATCCTACGAGCAGTACTTC	CASSIDGGSYEQYF
TRBV4-1	TRBJ2-1	-	-	TGCGCCAGCAGCCAAGAGGGATCAGGGAGTGTCAATGAGCAGTTCTTC	CASSQEGSGSVNEQFF
TRBV27	TRBJ2-1	-	TRBD2	TGTGCCAGCAGTCCGACTAGCGGTCCCCCCTACAATGAGCAGTTCTTC	CASSPTSGPPYNEQFF
TRBV7-9	TRBJ2-7	-	TRBD2	TGTGCCAGCAGCTCCACTAGCGGGAGCTCCTACGAGCAGTACTTC	CASSSTSGSSYEQYF
TRBV5-8	TRBJ2-1	-	TRBD1	TGTGCCAGCGCTGAGCCGACAGGGGGCTTTGACAATGAGCAGTTCTTC	CASAEPTGGFDNEQFF
TRBV6-6	TRBJ2-7	-	-	TGTGCCAGCGGATTCATGGTCTTC	CASGFMVF
TRBV4-2	TRBJ2-7	few	-	TGTGCCAGCAGCCAAGGGATGGGAGGACGATACGAGCAGTACTTC	CASSQGMGGRYEQYF
TRBV7-9	TRBJ2-2	-	-	TGTGCCAGCGAAGAGACACTGGGTACCGGGGAGCTGTCTTTT	CASEETLGTGELSF